The text below deals with one T cell receptor beta chain. Survey-level TCR beta sequencing used the immunoSEQ assay. Assay used: immunoSEQ multiplex PCR; TCRdb lists only in-frame clones, some missing. The table lists around 49,000 clones, just over 90% of them singletons. The sequence was collected from a man aged 35-49 years with rheumatoid arthritis. The specimen sequenced was PBMCs.

CDR3 region: CASSQDPTRGTETQYF. In nucleotides, the CDR3 is TGCGCCAGCAGCCAAGACCCGACTAGAGGTACAGAGACCCAGTACTTC. The rearrangement uses TRBV4-1 and TRBJ2-5; D might be TRBD2 (6 bases). Trimming took off 0 bases at V and 4 bases at J, with 15 bases between the two ends. Per the germline V gene, CDR1 is MGHRA and CDR2 is YSYEKL. This CDR3 region has 16 residues.